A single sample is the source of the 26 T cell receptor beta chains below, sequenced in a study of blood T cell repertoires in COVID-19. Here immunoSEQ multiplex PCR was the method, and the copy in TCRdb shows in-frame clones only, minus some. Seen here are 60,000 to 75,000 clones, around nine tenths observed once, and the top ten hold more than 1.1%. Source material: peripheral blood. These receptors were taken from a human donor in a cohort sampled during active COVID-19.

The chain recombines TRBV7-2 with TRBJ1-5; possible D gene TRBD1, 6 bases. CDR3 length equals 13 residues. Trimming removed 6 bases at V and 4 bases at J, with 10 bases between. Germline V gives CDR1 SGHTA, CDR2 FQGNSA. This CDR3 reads CASSSQGNQPQHF. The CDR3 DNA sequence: TGTGCCAGCAGTTCACAGGGTAATCAGCCCCAGCATTTT. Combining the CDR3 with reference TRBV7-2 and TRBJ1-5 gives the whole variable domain GAGVSQSPSNKVTEKGKDVELRCDPISGHTALYWYRQSLGQGLEFLIYFQGNSAPDKSGLPSDRFSAERTGGSVSTLTIQRTQQEDSAVYLCASSSQGNQPQHFGDGTRLSIL.

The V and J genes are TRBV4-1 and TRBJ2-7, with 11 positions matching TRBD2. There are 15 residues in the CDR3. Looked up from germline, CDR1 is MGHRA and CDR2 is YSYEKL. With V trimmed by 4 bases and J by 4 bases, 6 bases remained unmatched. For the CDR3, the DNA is TGCGCCAGCAGCCTGACTAGCGGGAAAGGGTACGAGCAGTACGTC. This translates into CASSLTSGKGYEQYV.

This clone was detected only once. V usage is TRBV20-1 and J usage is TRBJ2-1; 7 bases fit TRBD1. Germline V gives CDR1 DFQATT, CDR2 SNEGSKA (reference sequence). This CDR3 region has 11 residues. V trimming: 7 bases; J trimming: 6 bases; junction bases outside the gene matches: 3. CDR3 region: CSVSGGNEQFF. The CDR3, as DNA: TGCAGTGTATCAGGGGGCAATGAGCAGTTCTTC.

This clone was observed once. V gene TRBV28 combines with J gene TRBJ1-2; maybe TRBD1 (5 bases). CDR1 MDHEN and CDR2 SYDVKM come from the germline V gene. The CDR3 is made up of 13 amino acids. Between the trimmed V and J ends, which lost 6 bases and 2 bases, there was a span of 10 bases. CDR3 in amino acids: CASSPTANYGYTF. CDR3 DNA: TGTGCCAGCAGCCCGACAGCGAACTATGGCTACACCTTC.

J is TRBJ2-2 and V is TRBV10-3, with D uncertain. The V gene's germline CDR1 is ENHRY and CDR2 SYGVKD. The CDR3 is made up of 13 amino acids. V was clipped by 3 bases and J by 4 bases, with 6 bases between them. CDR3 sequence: CAISDAGTGELFF. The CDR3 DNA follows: TGTGCCATCAGTGATGCAGGCACCGGGGAGCTGTTTTTT.

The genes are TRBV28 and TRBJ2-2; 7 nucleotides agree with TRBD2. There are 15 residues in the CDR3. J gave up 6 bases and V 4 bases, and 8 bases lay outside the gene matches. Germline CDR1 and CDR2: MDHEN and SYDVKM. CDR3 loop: CASSSGAGESGELFF. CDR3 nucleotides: TGTGCCAGCAGTTCCGGGGCGGGAGAGTCCGGGGAGCTGTTTTTT.

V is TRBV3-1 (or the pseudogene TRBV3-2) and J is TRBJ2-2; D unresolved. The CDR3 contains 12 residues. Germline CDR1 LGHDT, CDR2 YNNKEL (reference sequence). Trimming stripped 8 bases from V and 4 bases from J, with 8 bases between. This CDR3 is CASWALTGELFF. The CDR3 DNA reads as TGTGCCAGCTGGGCACTCACCGGGGAGCTGTTTTTT.

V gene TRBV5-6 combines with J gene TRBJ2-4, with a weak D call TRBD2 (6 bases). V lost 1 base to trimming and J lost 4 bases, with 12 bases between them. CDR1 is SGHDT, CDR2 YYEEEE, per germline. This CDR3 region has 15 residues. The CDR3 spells CASSLFSGTKNIQYF. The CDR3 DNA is TGTGCCAGCAGCTTGTTTTCAGGGACTAAAAACATTCAGTACTTC.

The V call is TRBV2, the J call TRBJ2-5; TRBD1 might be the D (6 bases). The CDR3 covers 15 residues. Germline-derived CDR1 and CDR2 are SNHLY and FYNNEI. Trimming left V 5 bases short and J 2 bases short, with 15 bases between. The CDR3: CASSLSGTSQETQYF. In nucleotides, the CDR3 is TGTGCCAGCAGTCTCTCCGGGACATCGCAAGAGACCCAGTACTTC.

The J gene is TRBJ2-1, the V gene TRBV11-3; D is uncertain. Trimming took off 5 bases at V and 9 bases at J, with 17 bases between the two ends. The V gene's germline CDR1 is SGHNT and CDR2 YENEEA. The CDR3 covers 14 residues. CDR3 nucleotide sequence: TGTGCCAGCAGCCCCGCGGTCCGGATGGGTGAGCAGTTCTTC. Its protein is CASSPAVRMGEQFF.

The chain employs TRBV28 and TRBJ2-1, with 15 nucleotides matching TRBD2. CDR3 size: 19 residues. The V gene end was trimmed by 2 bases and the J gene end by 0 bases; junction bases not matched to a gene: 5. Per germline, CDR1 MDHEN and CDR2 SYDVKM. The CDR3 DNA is TGTGCCAGCAGTTTAGGACTAGCGGGAGGGATCAGCTCCTACAATGAGCAGTTCTTC. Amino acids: CASSLGLAGGISSYNEQFF. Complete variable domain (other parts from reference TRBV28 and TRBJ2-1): DVKVTQSSRYLVKRTGEKVFLECVQDMDHENMFWYRQDPGLGLRLIYFSYDVKMKEKGDIPEGYSVSREKKERFSLILESASTNQTSMYLCASSLGLAGGISSYNEQFFGPGTRLTVL.

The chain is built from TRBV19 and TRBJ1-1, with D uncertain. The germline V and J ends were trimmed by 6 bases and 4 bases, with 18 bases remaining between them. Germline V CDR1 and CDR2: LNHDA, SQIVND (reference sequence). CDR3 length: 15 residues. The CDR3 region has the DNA TGTGCCAGTAGACCCGCCTGGGGAGGAGGCACTGAAGCTTTCTTT. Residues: CASRPAWGGGTEAFF.

Here the CDR3 DNA reads TGTGCAAGTCGCCAGGGTAGTTTGGCCGGGGAGCTGTTTTTT. Translation gives CASRQGSLAGELFF. This chain links TRBV12-2 with TRBJ2-2; the table's D call TRBD1 went unverified against the DNA. TRBV12-2 is tagged as a pseudogene. The CDR3 contains 14 residues.

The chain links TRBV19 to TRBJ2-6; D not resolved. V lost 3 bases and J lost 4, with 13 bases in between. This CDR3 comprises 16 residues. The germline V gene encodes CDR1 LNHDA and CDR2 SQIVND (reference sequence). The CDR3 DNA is TGTGCCAGTAGTATTCTTATAAGCGCCGGGGCCAACGTCCTGACTTTC. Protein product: CASSILISAGANVLTF.

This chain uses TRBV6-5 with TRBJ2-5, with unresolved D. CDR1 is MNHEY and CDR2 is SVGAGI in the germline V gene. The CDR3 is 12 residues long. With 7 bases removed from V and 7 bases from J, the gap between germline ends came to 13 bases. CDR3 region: CASTIELGTQYF. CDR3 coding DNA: TGTGCCAGCACAATTGAGCTTGGGACCCAGTACTTC.

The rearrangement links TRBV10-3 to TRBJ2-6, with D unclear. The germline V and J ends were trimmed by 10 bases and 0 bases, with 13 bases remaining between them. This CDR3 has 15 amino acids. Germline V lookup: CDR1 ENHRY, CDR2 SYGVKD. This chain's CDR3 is CATQDGVSGANVLTF. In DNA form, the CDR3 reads TGTGCCACCCAAGATGGAGTCTCTGGGGCCAACGTCCTGACTTTC.

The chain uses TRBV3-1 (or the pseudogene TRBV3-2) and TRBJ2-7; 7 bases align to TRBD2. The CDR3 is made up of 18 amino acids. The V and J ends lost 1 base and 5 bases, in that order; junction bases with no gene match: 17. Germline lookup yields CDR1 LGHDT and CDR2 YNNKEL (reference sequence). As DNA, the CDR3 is TGTGCCAGCAGCCAAGCTTGGCTAGGAGCGGGACCGGGAAACGAGCAGTACTTC. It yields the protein CASSQAWLGAGPGNEQYF.

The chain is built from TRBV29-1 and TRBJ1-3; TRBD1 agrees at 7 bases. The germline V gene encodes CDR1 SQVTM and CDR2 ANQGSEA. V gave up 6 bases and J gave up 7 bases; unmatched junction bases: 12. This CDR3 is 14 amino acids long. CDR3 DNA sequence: TGCAGCGTCGGCCGGGACAGCCTCGGGAACACCATATATTTT. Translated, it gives CSVGRDSLGNTIYF.

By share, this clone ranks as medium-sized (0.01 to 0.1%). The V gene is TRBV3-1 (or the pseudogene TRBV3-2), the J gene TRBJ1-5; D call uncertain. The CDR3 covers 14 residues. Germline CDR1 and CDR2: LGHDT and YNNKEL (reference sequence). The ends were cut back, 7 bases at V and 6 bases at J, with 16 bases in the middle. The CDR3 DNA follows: TGTGCCAGCAACCTCAGTCGCGGCGGTCAGCCCCAGCATTTT. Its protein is CASNLSRGGQPQHF.

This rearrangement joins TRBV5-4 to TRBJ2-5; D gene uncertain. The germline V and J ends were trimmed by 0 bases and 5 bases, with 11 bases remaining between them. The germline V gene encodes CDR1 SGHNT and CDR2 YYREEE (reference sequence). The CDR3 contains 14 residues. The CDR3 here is CASSLAARSETQYF. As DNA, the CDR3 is TGTGCCAGCAGCTTGGCCGCTAGGTCCGAGACCCAGTACTTC.

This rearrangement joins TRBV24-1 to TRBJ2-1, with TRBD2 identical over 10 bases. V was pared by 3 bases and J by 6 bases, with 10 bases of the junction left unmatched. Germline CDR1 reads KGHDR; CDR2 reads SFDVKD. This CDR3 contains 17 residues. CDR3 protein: CATSDRVGAGGGNEQFF. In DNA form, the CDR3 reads TGTGCCACCAGTGATCGGGTGGGAGCGGGAGGGGGCAATGAGCAGTTCTTC.

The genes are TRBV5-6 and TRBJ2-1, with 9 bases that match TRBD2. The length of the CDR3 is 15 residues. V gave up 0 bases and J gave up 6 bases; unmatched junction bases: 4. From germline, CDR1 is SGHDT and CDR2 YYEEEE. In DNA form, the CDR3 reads TGTGCCAGCAGCTTGGGACTAGCGGCTACCAATGAGCAGTTCTTC. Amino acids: CASSLGLAATNEQFF.

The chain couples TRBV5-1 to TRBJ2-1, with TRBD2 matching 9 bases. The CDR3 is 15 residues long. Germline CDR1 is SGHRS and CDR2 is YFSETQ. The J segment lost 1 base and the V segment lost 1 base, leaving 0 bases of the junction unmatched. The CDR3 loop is CASSLTSGSYNEQFF. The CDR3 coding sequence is TGCGCCAGCAGCTTGACTAGCGGGTCCTACAATGAGCAGTTCTTC.

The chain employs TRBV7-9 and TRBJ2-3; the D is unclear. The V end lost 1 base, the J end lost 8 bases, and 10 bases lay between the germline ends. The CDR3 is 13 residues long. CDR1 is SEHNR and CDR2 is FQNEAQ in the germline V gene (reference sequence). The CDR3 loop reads CASSLGALGTQYF. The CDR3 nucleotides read TGTGCCAGCAGCTTAGGGGCCTTGGGTACGCAGTATTTT.

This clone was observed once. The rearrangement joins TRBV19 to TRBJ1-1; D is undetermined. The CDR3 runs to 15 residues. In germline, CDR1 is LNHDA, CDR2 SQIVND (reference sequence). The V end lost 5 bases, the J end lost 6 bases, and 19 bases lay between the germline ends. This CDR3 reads CASSARDGWSAEAFF. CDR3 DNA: TGTGCCAGTAGTGCCCGCGATGGTTGGAGTGCTGAAGCTTTCTTT.

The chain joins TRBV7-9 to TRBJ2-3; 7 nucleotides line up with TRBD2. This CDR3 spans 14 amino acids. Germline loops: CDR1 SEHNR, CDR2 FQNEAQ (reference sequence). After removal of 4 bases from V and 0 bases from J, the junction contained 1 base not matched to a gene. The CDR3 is CASSWGGSTDTQYF. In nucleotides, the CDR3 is TGTGCCAGCAGCTGGGGGGGTAGCACAGATACGCAGTATTTT.